Each of the 6 T cell receptor beta chains below was sequenced from the same sample in a study of cytomegalovirus exposure and HLA in healthy donors. Amplification used 60 Vbeta primers and 13 Jbeta primers. Sequencing was performed with immunoSEQ multiplex PCR; in TCRdb, only in-frame clones are kept and a portion is missing. The sample carries roughly 150,000 clones, around 80% recorded once. The material sequenced was PBMCs. These receptors originate from a young man in good health and CMV-seronegative.

The rearrangement uses TRBV30 and TRBJ1-1; D may be TRBD1 (6 bases). Looked up from germline, CDR1 is GTSNPN and CDR2 is SVGIG (reference sequence). This CDR3 has 15 residues. Trimming stripped 1 base from V and 4 bases from J, with 16 bases between. The CDR3: CAWSDPGTRGTEAFF. CDR3 bases: TGTGCCTGGAGTGACCCAGGGACACGAGGCACTGAAGCTTTCTTT.

The rearrangement joins TRBV7-2 to TRBJ2-3; 8 nucleotides agree with TRBD2. Unmatched junction bases numbered 13, after V lost 2 bases and J lost 3 bases. Germline values: CDR1 SGHTA, CDR2 FQGNSA. CDR3 size: 18 residues. The CDR3 nucleotides are TGTGCCAGCAGCTTACGTAGCGGGAAAGGGTCGTGGACAGATACGCAGTATTTT. It translates to CASSLRSGKGSWTDTQYF.

V usage is TRBV7-2 and J usage is TRBJ2-3, with D perhaps TRBD2 (6 bases). The CDR3 runs to 17 residues. Germline-derived CDR1 and CDR2 are SGHTA and FQGNSA. The V end lost 5 bases, the J end lost 3 bases, and 21 bases lay between the germline ends. This CDR3 is CASSPNPSGWGTDTQYF. DNA for the CDR3: TGTGCCAGCAGCCCGAACCCCAGCGGGTGGGGGACAGATACGCAGTATTTT.

Note on this clone: The junction and the germline gene differ at one end; a read error may be behind it. This chain joins TRBV6-5 and TRBJ2-7; possibly TRBD1 for D (6 bases). Germline CDR1 MNHEY, CDR2 SVGAGI. This CDR3 contains 13 residues. The CDR3 loop is CASSTAGGRNPCF. Here the CDR3 DNA reads TGTGCCAGCAGTACCGCTGGGGGCCGAAACCCGTGCTTC.

The CDR3 nucleotides are TGTGCCAGCAGGCCCCAGGGAACCGGGGAGCTGTTTTTT. Its translation: CASRPQGTGELFF. V and J are TRBV11-2 and TRBJ2-2; D may be TRBD1 (5 bases). V lost 6 bases to trimming and J lost 5 bases, with 10 bases between them. The CDR3 is 13 amino acids. Germline V CDR1 and CDR2: SGHAT, FQNNGV.

V usage is TRBV6-5 and J usage is TRBJ2-7; TRBD1 matches at 9 bases. Germline CDR1 and CDR2: MNHEY and SVGAGI. The CDR3 length is 15 residues. Germline trimming cut 2 bases from V and 5 bases from J; bases unmatched to any gene: 7. Here the CDR3 reads CASSYHGQGQDEQYF. CDR3 sequence (DNA): TGTGCCAGCAGTTACCATGGACAGGGGCAGGACGAGCAGTACTTC.